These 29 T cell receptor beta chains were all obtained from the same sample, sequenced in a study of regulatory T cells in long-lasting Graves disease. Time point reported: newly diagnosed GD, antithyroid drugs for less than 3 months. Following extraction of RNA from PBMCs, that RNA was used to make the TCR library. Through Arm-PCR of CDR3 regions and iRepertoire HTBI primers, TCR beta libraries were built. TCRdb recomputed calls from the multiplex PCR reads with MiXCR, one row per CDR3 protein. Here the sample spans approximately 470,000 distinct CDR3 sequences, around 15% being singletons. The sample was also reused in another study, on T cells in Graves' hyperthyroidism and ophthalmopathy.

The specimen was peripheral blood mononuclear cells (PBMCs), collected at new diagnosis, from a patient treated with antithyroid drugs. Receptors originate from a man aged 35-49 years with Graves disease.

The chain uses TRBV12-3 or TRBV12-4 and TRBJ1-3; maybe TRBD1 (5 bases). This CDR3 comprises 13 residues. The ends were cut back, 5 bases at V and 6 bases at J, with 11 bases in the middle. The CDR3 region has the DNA TGTGCCAGCAGTGCCCCGGGGCCAAACACCATATATTTT. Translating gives CASSAPGPNTIYF.

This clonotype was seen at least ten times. The CDR3 DNA sequence: TGTGCCAGCAGTTTCGGGACAGGGACCTACGAGCAGTACTTC. Protein: CASSFGTGTYEQYF. The chain recombines TRBV28 with TRBJ2-7; 9 nucleotides match TRBD1. There are 14 residues in the CDR3. The junction had 2 bases not matched to a gene; V was cut back by 3 bases and J by 2 bases. CDR1 is MDHEN, CDR2 SYDVKM, per germline.

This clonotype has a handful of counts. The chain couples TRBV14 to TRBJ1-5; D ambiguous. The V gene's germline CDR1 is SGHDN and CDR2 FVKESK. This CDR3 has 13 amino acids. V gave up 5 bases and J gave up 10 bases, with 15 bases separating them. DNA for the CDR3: TGTGCCAGCAGCGACGAACTACAATCCCCCCAGCATTTT. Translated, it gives CASSDELQSPQHF. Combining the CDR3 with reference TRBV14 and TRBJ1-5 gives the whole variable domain EAGVTQFPSHSVIEKGQTVTLRCDPISGHDNLYWYRRVMGKEIKFLLHFVKESKQDESGMPNNRFLAERTGGTYSTLKVQPAELEDSGVYFCASSDELQSPQHFGDGTRLSIL.

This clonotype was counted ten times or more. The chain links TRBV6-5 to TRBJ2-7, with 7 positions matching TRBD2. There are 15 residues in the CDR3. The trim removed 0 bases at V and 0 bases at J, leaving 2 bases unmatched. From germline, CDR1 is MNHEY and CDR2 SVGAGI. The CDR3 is CASSYSQRGSYEQYF. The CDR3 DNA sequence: TGTGCCAGCAGTTACTCCCAGCGGGGCTCCTACGAGCAGTACTTC.

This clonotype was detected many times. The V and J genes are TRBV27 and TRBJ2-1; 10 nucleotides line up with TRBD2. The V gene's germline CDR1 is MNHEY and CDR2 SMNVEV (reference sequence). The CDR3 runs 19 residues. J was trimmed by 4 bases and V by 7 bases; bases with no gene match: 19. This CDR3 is CASTLGGGGAGGQYNEQFF. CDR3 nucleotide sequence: TGTGCCAGCACCCTTGGGGGGGGAGGAGCGGGAGGGCAATACAATGAGCAGTTCTTC.

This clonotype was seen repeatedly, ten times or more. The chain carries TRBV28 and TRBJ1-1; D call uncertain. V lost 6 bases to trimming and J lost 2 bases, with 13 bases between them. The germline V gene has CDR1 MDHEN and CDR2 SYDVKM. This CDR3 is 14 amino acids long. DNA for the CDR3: TGTGCCAGCAGCCTGCTTTTCCCTAACACTGAAGCTTTCTTT. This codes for CASSLLFPNTEAFF.

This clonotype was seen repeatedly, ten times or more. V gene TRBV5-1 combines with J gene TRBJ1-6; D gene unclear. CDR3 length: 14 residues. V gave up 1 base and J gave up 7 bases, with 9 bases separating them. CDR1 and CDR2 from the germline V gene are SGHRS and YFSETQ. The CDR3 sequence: CASSLLSPNSPLHF. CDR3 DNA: TGCGCCAGCAGCTTGCTTTCGCCGAATTCACCCCTCCACTTT.

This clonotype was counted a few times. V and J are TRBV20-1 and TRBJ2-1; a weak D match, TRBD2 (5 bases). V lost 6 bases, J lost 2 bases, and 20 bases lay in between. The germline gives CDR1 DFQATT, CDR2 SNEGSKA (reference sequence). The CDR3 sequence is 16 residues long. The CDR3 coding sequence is TGCAGTGCCTCGGTTACGGGGAAAACCCCCTACAATGAGCAGTTCTTC. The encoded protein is CSASVTGKTPYNEQFF.

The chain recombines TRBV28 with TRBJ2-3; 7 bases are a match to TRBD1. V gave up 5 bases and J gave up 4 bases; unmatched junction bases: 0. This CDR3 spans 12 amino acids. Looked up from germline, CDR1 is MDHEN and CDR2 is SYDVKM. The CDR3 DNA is TGTGCCAGCAGTGGACAGGCAGATACGCAGTATTTT. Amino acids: CASSGQADTQYF.

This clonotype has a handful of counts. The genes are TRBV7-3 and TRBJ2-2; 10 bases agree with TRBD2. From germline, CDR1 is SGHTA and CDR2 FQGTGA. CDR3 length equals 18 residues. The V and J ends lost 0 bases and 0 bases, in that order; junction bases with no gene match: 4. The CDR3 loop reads CASSLTPLAGANTGELFF. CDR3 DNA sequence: TGTGCCAGCAGCTTAACCCCCCTAGCGGGAGCGAACACCGGGGAGCTGTTTTTT. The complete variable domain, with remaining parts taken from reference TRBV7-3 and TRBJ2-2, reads GAGVSQTPSNKVTEKGKYVELRCDPISGHTALYWYRQSLGQGPEFLIYFQGTGAADDSGLPNDRFFAVRPEGSVSTLKIQRTERGDSAVYLCASSLTPLAGANTGELFFGEGSRLTVL.

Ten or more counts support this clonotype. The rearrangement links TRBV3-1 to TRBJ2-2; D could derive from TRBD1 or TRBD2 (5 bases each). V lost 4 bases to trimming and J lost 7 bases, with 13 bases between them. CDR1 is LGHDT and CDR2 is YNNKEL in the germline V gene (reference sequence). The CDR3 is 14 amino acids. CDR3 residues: CASSLGGAYGELFF. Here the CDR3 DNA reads TGTGCCAGCAGCCTTGGGGGAGCCTACGGGGAGCTGTTTTTT.

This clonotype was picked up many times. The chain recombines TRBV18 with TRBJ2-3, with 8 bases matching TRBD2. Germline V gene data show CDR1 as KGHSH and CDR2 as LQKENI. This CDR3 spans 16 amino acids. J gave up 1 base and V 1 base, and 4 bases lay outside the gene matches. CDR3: CASSPQSGSRTDTQYF. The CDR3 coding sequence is TGTGCCAGCTCACCACAGAGCGGGAGTCGCACAGATACGCAGTATTTT.

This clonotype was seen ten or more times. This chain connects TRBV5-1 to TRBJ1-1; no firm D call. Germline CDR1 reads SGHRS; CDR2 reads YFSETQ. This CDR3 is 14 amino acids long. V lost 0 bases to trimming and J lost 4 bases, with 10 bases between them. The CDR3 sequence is CASSLAGIGTEAFF. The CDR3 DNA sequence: TGCGCCAGCAGCTTGGCTGGGATCGGCACTGAAGCTTTCTTT.

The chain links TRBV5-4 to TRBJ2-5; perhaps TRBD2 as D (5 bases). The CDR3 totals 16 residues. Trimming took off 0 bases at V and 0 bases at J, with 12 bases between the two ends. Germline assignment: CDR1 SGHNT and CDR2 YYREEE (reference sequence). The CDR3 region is CASSLGSSRYQETQYF. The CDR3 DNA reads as TGTGCCAGCAGCTTGGGGTCTAGCAGATACCAAGAGACCCAGTACTTC.

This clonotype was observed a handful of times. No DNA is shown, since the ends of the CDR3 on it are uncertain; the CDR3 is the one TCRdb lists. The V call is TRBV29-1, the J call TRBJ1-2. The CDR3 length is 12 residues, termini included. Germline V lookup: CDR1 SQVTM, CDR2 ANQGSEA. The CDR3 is CSVASGSYGYTF.

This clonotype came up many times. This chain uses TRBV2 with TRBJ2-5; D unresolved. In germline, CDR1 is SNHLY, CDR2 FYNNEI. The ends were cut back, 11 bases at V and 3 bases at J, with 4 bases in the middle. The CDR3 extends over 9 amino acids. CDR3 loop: CAQEETQYF. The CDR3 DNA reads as TGTGCCCAAGAAGAGACCCAGTACTTC.

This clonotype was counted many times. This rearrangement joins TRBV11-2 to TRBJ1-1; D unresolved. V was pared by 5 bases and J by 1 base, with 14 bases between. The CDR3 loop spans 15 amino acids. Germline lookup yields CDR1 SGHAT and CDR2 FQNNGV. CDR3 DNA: TGTGCCAGCAGCCGCGTGGGCCACGGGAACACTGAAGCTTTCTTT. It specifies CASSRVGHGNTEAFF. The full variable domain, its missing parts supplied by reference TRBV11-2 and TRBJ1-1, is EAGVAQSPRYKIIEKRQSVAFWCNPISGHATLYWYQQILGQGPKLLIQFQNNGVVDDSQLPKDRFSAERLKGVDSTLKIQPAKLEDSAVYLCASSRVGHGNTEAFFGQGTRLTVV.

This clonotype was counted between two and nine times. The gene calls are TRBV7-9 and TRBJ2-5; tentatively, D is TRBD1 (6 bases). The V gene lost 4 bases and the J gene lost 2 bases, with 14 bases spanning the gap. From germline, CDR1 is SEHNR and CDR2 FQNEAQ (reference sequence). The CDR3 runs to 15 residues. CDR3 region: CASSSNPDRQETQYF. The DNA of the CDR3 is TGTGCCAGCAGCTCTAATCCGGACAGACAAGAGACCCAGTACTTC. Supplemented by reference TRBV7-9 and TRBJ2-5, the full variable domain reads DTGVSQNPRHKITKRGQNVTFRCDPISEHNRLYWYRQTLGQGPEFLTYFQNEAQLEKSRLLSDRFSAERPKGSFSTLEIQRTEQGDSAMYLCASSSNPDRQETQYFGPGTRLLVL.

The CDR3 DNA reads TGTGCCAGCAGCTACGGGACAGGGAGTCCCGGGGAGCTGTTTTTT. This encodes CASSYGTGSPGELFF. The V and J genes are TRBV12-3 or TRBV12-4 and TRBJ2-2, with 9 bases matching TRBD1. The CDR3 is 15 amino acids. V trimming: 6 bases; J trimming: 6 bases; junction bases outside the gene matches: 8.

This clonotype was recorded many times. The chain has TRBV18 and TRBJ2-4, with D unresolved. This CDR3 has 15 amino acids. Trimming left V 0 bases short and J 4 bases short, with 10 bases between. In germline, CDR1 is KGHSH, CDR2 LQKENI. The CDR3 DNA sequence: TGTGCCAGCTCACCACCGGGTGAAACTAAAAACATTCAGTACTTC. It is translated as CASSPPGETKNIQYF.

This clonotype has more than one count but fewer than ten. DNA of the CDR3: TGTGCCACCAAAGTGGCGGGACTCCCCACCGGGGAGCTGTTTTTT. Translating it yields CATKVAGLPTGELFF. J is TRBJ2-2 and V is TRBV19, with D possibly TRBD2 on 6 matching bases. With 10 bases removed from V and 4 bases from J, the gap between germline ends came to 19 bases. The CDR3 contains 15 residues. Per the germline V gene, CDR1 is LNHDA and CDR2 is SQIVND (reference sequence).

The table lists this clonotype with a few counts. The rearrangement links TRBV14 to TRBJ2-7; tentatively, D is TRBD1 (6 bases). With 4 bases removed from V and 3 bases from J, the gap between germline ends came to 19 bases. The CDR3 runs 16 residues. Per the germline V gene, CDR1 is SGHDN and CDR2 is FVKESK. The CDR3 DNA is TGTGCCAGCAGCCCAGTTGGGGGCGGGCAGTACTACGAGCAGTACTTC. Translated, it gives CASSPVGGGQYYEQYF. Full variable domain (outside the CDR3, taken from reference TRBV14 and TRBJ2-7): EAGVTQFPSHSVIEKGQTVTLRCDPISGHDNLYWYRRVMGKEIKFLLHFVKESKQDESGMPNNRFLAERTGGTYSTLKVQPAELEDSGVYFCASSPVGGGQYYEQYFGPGTRLTVT.

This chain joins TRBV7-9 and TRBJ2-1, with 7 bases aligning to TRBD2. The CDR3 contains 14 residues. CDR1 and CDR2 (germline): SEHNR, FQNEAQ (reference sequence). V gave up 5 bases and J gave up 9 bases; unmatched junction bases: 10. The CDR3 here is CASSPEGRGGEQFF. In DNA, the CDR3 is TGTGCCAGCAGCCCTGAAGGGCGCGGGGGTGAGCAGTTCTTC. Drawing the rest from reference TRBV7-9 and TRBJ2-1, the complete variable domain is DTGVSQNPRHKITKRGQNVTFRCDPISEHNRLYWYRQTLGQGPEFLTYFQNEAQLEKSRLLSDRFSAERPKGSFSTLEIQRTEQGDSAMYLCASSPEGRGGEQFFGPGTRLTVL.

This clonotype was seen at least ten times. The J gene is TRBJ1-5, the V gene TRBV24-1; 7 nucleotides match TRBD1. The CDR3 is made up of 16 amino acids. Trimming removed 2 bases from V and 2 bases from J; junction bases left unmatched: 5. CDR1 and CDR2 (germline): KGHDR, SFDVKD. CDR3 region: CATSDSQGFGNQPQHF. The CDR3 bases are TGTGCCACCAGTGATTCACAGGGGTTCGGCAATCAGCCCCAGCATTTT.

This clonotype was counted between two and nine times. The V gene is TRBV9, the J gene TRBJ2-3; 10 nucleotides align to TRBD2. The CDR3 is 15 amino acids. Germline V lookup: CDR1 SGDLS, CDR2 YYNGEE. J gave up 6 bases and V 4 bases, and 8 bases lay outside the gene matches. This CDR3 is CASSPSSGRFDTQYF. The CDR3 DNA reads TGTGCCAGCAGCCCCTCTAGCGGGAGATTCGATACGCAGTATTTT.

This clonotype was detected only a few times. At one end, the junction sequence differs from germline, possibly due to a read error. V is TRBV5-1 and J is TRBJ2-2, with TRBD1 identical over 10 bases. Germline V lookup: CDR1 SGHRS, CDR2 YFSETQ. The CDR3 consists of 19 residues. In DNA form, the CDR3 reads TGTGCCAGCAGCGCCGGATACCTGATGGGGGACAGGGGAACCGGGGAGCTGTTTTTT. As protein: CASSAGYLMGDRGTGELFF. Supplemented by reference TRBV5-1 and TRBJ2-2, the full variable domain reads KAGVTQTPRYLIKTRGQQVTLSCSPISGHRSVSWYQQTPGQGLQFLFEYFSETQRNKGNFPGRFSGRQFSNSRSEMNVSTLELGDSALYLCASSAGYLMGDRGTGELFFGEGSRLTVL.

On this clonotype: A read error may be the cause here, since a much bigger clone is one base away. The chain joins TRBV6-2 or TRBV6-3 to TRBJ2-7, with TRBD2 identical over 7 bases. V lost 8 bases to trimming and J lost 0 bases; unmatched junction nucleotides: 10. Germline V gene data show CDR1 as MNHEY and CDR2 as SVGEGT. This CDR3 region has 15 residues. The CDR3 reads CASSYLSGFSYEQYF. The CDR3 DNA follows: TGTGCCAGCTCCTACCTTAGCGGGTTCTCCTACGAGCAGTACTTC.

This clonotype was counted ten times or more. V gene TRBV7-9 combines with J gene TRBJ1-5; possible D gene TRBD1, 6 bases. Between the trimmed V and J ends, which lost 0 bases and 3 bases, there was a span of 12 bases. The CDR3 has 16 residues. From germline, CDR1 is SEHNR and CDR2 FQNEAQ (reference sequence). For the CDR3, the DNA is TGTGCCAGCAGCTTAGCGCGCAGGGGTGACAATCAGCCCCAGCATTTT. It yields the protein CASSLARRGDNQPQHF. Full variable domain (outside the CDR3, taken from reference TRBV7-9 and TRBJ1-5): DTGVSQNPRHKITKRGQNVTFRCDPISEHNRLYWYRQTLGQGPEFLTYFQNEAQLEKSRLLSDRFSAERPKGSFSTLEIQRTEQGDSAMYLCASSLARRGDNQPQHFGDGTRLSIL.

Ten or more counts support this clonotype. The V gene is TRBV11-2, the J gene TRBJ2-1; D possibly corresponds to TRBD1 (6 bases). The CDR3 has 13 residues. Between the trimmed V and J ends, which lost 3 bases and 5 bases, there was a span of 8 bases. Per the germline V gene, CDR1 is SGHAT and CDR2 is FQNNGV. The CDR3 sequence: CASSLGQHNEQFF. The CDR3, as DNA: TGTGCCAGCAGCTTGGGACAACACAATGAGCAGTTCTTC.